This note documents a single T cell receptor beta chain sequence. No antigen is known for it. The CDR3 length is 12 residues. Germline V lookup: CDR1 KGHSH, CDR2 LQKENI. V gave up 3 bases and J gave up 12 bases, with 12 bases separating them. This sample was included in a study of T cell responses to AZD1222 COVID-19 vaccine. Study-wide context: The analysis combined second doses at about 4 or about 12 weeks. Findings of the study overall: Baseline seropositivity occurred in only six or seven AZD1222 recipients. Repertoires were obtained solely post-peak T cell response. Nearly half of spike-specific TCRs reportedly target unmutated variant regions.

Only in-frame clones appear in the TCRdb table, and some are missing; sequencing was by immunoSEQ multiplex PCR. The table lists 87,000 or so clones, approximately 88% of them singletons. The sequencing used peripheral blood, collected on day 0 of AZD1222 vaccination. This TCR was sampled from an adult in good health. J is TRBJ2-1 and V is TRBV18, with TRBD1 as a possible D gene (6 bases). The CDR3 protein is CASSPSGTTQFF. The CDR3 DNA sequence: TGTGCCAGCTCACCTTCAGGGACAACGCAGTTCTTC.